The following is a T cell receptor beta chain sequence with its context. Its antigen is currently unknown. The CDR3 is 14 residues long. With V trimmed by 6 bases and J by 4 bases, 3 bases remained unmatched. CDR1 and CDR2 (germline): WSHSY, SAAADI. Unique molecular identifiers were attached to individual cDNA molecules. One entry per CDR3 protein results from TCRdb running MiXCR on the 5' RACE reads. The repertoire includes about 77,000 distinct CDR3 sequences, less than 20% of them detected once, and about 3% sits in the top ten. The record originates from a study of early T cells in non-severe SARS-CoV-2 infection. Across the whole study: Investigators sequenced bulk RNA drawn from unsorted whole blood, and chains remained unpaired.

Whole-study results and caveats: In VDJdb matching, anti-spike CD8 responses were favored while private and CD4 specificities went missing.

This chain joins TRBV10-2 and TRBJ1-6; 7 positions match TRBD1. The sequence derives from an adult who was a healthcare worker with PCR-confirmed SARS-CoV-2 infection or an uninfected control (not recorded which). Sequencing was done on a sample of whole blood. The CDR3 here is CASSPGQYNSPLHF. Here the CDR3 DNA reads TGCGCCAGCAGCCCGGGACAGTATAATTCACCCCTCCACTTT.